This entry features one TCR beta chain sequence. The specificity of this receptor is unknown. The sample holds no much larger clone one base away, and base qualities are not on file. The time point label, read with the paper, signifies: baseline before first vaccination. Vaccinee samples came from UK trials COV001 and COV002, including a single-blind randomized controlled phase 2/3 trial of AZD1222 (ChAdOx1 nCoV-19) in healthy adults. For TCRbeta chain sequencing, PBMC samples were collected from trial participants at day 0 and at day 28 after the second dose. The CDR3 regions of human TCRbeta chains were analyzed by immunosequencing. The study's processing was this. TCRs in the repertoires were compared against a reference library of SARS-CoV-2-specific TCRs that had been generated with the MIRA antigen-specificity platform. Breadth was defined as the fraction of unique TCRs that were SARS-CoV-2-associated, and depth was defined as the fraction of total T cells that were SARS-CoV-2-associated. Each spike-specific TCR was assigned to its reactive spike region and to a CD4 or CD8 class using the MIRA data. Log10-transformed breadth and depth values were compared by one-way ANOVA with Sidak's multiple comparisons tests. Drawn from immuneACCESS, this table holds only the in-frame rearrangements with V and J called that TCRdb kept. Clones are partly lost; checked studies trace under half to an unresolved V gene and leave the rest unexplained. V and J calls and clone size are as listed in that table; D and trimming were resolved from the DNA. Counted in this sample were around 130,000 clones; 94% of them appeared once. 5.5% to 8% of the sample is in the top ten clones.

The sample comes from a study of T cell responses to AZD1222 COVID-19 vaccine (dated by TCRdb to the early 2020s). With regard to the full study: AZD1222 recipients given second doses at about 4 weeks or at about 12 weeks were pooled, since spike-specific TCR depth and breadth were not found to differ between the two schedules. A total of 230 to 250 trial participants underwent TCR sequencing, of whom 200 to 220 had received two doses of AZD1222 and roughly 26 had received two doses of the MenACWY control vaccine. Trial participants were enrolled by age into 18-55, 56-69 and 70-plus year subgroups, with approximately 160, 26 and 62 TCR-sequenced participants respectively.

Findings and caveats that apply to the study as a whole: CD4 TCRs associated with the vaccine covered the entire spike protein, and the dominant responses were in regions 160-218 and 743-854. No day 14 peak-response samples were available, so repertoires were characterized only after the peak T cell response. Reportedly, close to half of the unique spike-specific TCRs recognized epitopes lying outside the regions that are mutated in the B.1.351 and B.1.1.7 variants. In the small 56-69-year group, the increase in depth fell short of significance, most likely because of low power. Participants were mostly white British, with more females than males. The authors suggested clonal diversity may have been underestimated. Conclusions about previously exposed vaccinees are limited, since just a handful of AZD1222 recipients were seropositive for SARS-CoV-2 at baseline. After two AZD1222 doses, both the breadth and the depth of spike-specific TCRs were significantly higher than at day 0 and than in MenACWY recipients.

Spanning cysteine to phenylalanine, the CDR3 consists of 15 amino acids. The only DNA kept is the CDR3, 45 bases in frame from the first base. V and J are truncated by 3 bases and 3 bases respectively, leaving an intervening sequence of 13 bases. Per the germline V gene, SGHVS is the CDR1 and FQNEAQ is the CDR2. The sample in question was peripheral blood, obtained on day 0 of AZD1222 vaccination. This receptor was identified in an adult in good health. The rearrangement combines TRBV7-8 with TRBJ2-3, with the D gene too uncertain to name. The DNA sequence is as follows: TGTGCCAGCAGCTTGGCTGAGCGACCAACAGATACGCAGTATTTT. This codes for CASSLAERPTDTQYF.